This T cell receptor (beta chain) was obtained from a study of T cell responses to AZD1222 COVID-19 vaccine. Study summary: Analyses pooled second doses at about 4 or about 12 weeks. Study-level points and caveats: Spike-specific TCR depth and breadth grew after two AZD1222 doses. Baseline seropositivity occurred in only a handful of AZD1222 recipients.

Germline V gives CDR1 SQVTM, CDR2 ANQGSEA. The ends were cut back, 0 bases at V and 4 bases at J, with 15 bases in the middle. This CDR3 has 16 residues. Using immunoSEQ multiplex PCR, the repertoire was profiled, and TCRdb retains in-frame clones only, with some absent. The table lists about 120,000 clones, roughly nine tenths of them singletons. Points on this clone: Antigen unknown.

The genes are TRBV29-1 and TRBJ2-2; perhaps D is TRBD1 or TRBD2 (5 bases each). The origin of this receptor is an adult in good health. The sample consisted of peripheral blood, taken on day 0 of AZD1222 vaccination. CDR3 sequence (DNA): TGCAGCGTTGAAGATCAGGCAGGGAGCGGCACCGGGGAGCTGTTTTTT. Its protein is CSVEDQAGSGTGELFF.